The T cell receptor (beta chain) described here comes from a study of blood T cells in healthy people across ages. Study overall: Using template switching, researchers captured about one barcoded beta molecule for each two T cells. Broader study findings: TCR beta diversity, measured per million T cells, fell in a roughly linear way with age.

The V and J ends lost 3 bases and 3 bases respectively, with 15 bases between them. This CDR3 spans 15 amino acids. Germline CDR1 DFQATT, CDR2 SNEGSKA (reference sequence). With a J-beta primer mix and a sample-barcoded 5' primer, a second PCR ran 7 to 11 cycles. Each single sample gave us at least 2.5 million CDR3-containing paired-end reads. Each CDR3 protein gets one entry after TCRdb re-called the 5' RACE reads with MiXCR. Seen here are 650,000 or so distinct CDR3 sequences, more than 45% observed once, and the top ten hold less than 15%. Notes on this clonotype: Its cognate antigen is unknown.

The sample comprised blood. The gene calls are TRBV20-1 and TRBJ1-3; unclear D gene. This receptor was identified in a woman over 75 in good health. The CDR3 protein is CSASITRPGGNTIYF. DNA of the CDR3: TGCAGTGCTAGTATCACCCGGCCGGGTGGAAACACCATATATTTT.